This TCR beta chain was sequenced in a study of cytomegalovirus exposure and HLA in healthy donors. Primers for the PCR totalled 60 Vbeta and 13 Jbeta. The table came from immunoSEQ multiplex PCR; TCRdb's copy has only in-frame clones and leaves some out. The sample has about 130,000 clones; roughly 84% are singletons. Per germline, CDR1 LGHNA and CDR2 YNFKEQ. Losses at the gene ends were 0 bases for V and 4 bases for J; bases not matched to a gene: 5. The CDR3 runs to 15 residues. This TCR derives from a man aged 45-65 years in good health and CMV-seronegative. V and J are TRBV4-2 and TRBJ1-1; 7 nucleotides align to TRBD1. Sequencing was carried out using PBMCs. CDR3 coding DNA: TGTGCCAGCAGCCAAGAGACCCAGGGGGGCACTGAAGCTTTCTTT. Translated: CASSQETQGGTEAFF.